A single TCR beta chain is shown here with its context. This entry belongs to a study of cytomegalovirus exposure and HLA in healthy donors. The PCR used 60 Vbeta and 13 Jbeta primers. Method: immunoSEQ multiplex PCR; TCRdb's copy keeps in-frame clones and lacks some. This table holds 200,000 to 300,000 clones, just under 85% found once. Between the trimmed V and J ends, which lost 2 bases and 4 bases, there was a span of 16 bases. The CDR3 covers 16 residues. In germline, CDR1 is SGHRS, CDR2 YFSETQ. The TCR sequence derives from a woman between 40 and 55 years old in good health and CMV-seropositive. Source material: PBMCs. The chain uses TRBV5-1 and TRBJ2-1, with D perhaps matching TRBD2 (5 bases). The CDR3 is CASSLTQNSDYNEQFF. In nucleotides, the CDR3 is TGCGCCAGCAGCTTAACACAAAATAGCGATTACAATGAGCAGTTCTTC.